Presented here are 24 T cell receptor beta chains from one specimen sequenced in a study of blood T cell repertoires in COVID-19 (dated by TCRdb to 2020 to 2021). The library came from the immunoSEQ multiplex PCR assay. The immuneACCESS repertoire file appears here via TCRdb, limited to in-frame rearrangements. These files lack a portion of the clones; in checked studies, under half of the deficit traces to unresolved V genes, and the cause of the others is not known. The sample table records 20,000 to 25,000 clones; 86% of these occur just once. 25% to 30% of the sample comes from the top ten. Sequencing was performed on peripheral blood. These receptors came from a human donor with active COVID-19. The donor label of this sample is uncertain.

CDR3 sequence (DNA): TGTGCCAGCAGCTTAGCCTTATCCGTCGGGAATCAGCCCCAGCATTTT. Its translation: CASSLALSVGNQPQHF. The chain couples TRBV11-3 to TRBJ1-5; D uncertain. The germline CDR1 and CDR2 sequences are SGHNT and YENEEA. The V gene lost 1 base and the J gene lost 4 bases, with 14 bases spanning the gap. This CDR3 contains 16 residues.

The chain carries TRBV6-9 and TRBJ2-3, with TRBD1 matching over 7 bases. V shed 4 bases and J 3 bases; nucleotides not matched to a gene: 7. Germline values: CDR1 MNHGY, CDR2 SVAAGI. This CDR3 has 15 amino acids. The CDR3 loop reads CASSLGTEITDTQYF. The CDR3 DNA sequence: TGTGCCAGCAGTTTAGGGACAGAGATTACAGATACGCAGTATTTT.

CDR3 bases: TGTGCCAGCAGGGATGGGAGGACAGATACGCAGTATTTT. Protein: CASRDGRTDTQYF. The gene calls are TRBV28 and TRBJ2-3; maybe TRBD2 (6 bases). Germline V gives CDR1 MDHEN, CDR2 SYDVKM. There are 13 residues in the CDR3. V was trimmed by 6 bases and J by 3 bases, leaving 10 bases between them.

With respect to this clone: One end of the junction fails to match germline, which may point to a read error. The chain has TRBV23-1 and TRBJ2-7; D is unresolved. TRBV23-1 carries the ORF label, with uncertain function. The CDR3 is 11 amino acids. The CDR3, as DNA: TGCGCCAGCAGTCAATCGAATTCTACTCAATTC. The encoded protein is CASSQSNSTQF.

The rearrangement joins TRBV9 to TRBJ2-2, with 8 bases aligning to TRBD1. J gave up 1 base and V 0 bases, and 2 bases lay outside the gene matches. Germline assignment: CDR1 SGDLS and CDR2 YYNGEE. This CDR3 spans 16 amino acids. DNA for the CDR3: TGTGCCAGCAGCGTAGGGACAGGGAGGAACACCGGGGAGCTGTTTTTT. This gives the protein CASSVGTGRNTGELFF.

This chain links TRBV28 with TRBJ2-7, with a possible D match to TRBD1 (5 bases). Trimming cost V 5 bases and J 2 bases, with 7 bases left between them. The germline V gene has CDR1 MDHEN and CDR2 SYDVKM. The CDR3 has 12 amino acids. Here the CDR3 DNA reads TGTGCCAGCAGTCAGGGAACCTACGAGCAGTACTTC. The encoded protein is CASSQGTYEQYF.

This clone was counted a single time. The chain carries TRBV4-2 and TRBJ2-7; 10 bases map to TRBD2. Germline lookup yields CDR1 LGHNA and CDR2 YNFKEQ. The ends lost 0 bases at V and 1 base at J; junction bases unmatched: 6. This CDR3 spans 17 amino acids. DNA for the CDR3: TGTGCCAGCAGCCAAGATCTCGGGACTAGCGTGTCCTACGAGCAGTACTTC. This gives the protein CASSQDLGTSVSYEQYF.

The chain carries TRBV6-5 and TRBJ2-7; TRBD1 aligns across 8 bases. V was clipped by 10 bases and J by 4 bases; unmatched bases: 9. CDR3 length equals 13 residues. In germline, CDR1 is MNHEY, CDR2 SVGAGI. The CDR3 sequence: CATQGAFGYEQYF. The CDR3 DNA sequence: TGTGCCACGCAGGGGGCATTCGGGTACGAGCAGTACTTC.

The V and J genes are TRBV30 and TRBJ2-3, with TRBD2 matching 9 bases. This CDR3 spans 15 amino acids. The ends lost 1 base at V and 3 bases at J; junction bases unmatched: 5. The V gene's germline CDR1 is GTSNPN and CDR2 SVGIG (reference sequence). The CDR3 DNA sequence: TGTGCCTGGAGTGCTAGCGGGGCGTCAACAGATACGCAGTATTTT. It encodes CAWSASGASTDTQYF. Full variable domain (remainder filled in from reference TRBV30 and TRBJ2-3): SQTIHQWPATLVQPVGSPLSLECTVEGTSNPNLYWYRQAAGRGLQLLFYSVGIGQISSEVPQNLSASRPQDRQFILSSKKLLLSDSGFYLCAWSASGASTDTQYFGPGTRLTVL.

The rearrangement links TRBV11-2 to TRBJ2-3, with D possibly matching TRBD1 (5 bases). The germline V gene has CDR1 SGHAT and CDR2 FQNNGV. The CDR3 has 16 residues. V was clipped by 7 bases and J by 0 bases, with 17 bases between them. The CDR3 DNA follows: TGTGCCAGCAACCACCCCAGGGTTTCTAGCACAGATACGCAGTATTTT. Its protein product is CASNHPRVSSTDTQYF.

This clone was detected only a few times. The J gene is TRBJ2-1, the V gene TRBV18, with 10 bases fitting TRBD1. This CDR3 contains 15 residues. The J segment lost 9 bases and the V segment lost 3 bases, leaving 8 bases of the junction unmatched. Germline CDR1 reads KGHSH; CDR2 reads LQKENI. Here the CDR3 DNA reads TGTGCCAGCTCACCCGGGACAGGGGTCGCGGGTGAGCAGTTCTTC. This sequence encodes CASSPGTGVAGEQFF.

This chain connects TRBV6-1 to TRBJ2-5; D might be TRBD1 (6 bases). Trimming shortened V by 1 base and J by 3 bases, and 15 bases separated the two germline ends. The CDR3 spans 16 residues. Per the germline V gene, CDR1 is MNHNS and CDR2 is SASEGT. The CDR3 is CASSEVAGTQKETQYF. CDR3 sequence (DNA): TGTGCCAGCAGTGAAGTGGCAGGGACACAAAAAGAGACCCAGTACTTC.

The V gene is TRBV27, the J gene TRBJ2-1, with 11 positions matching TRBD2. Trimming cost V 5 bases and J 6 bases; bases outside gene matches: 6. The CDR3 has 15 residues. CDR1 is MNHEY, CDR2 SMNVEV, per germline (reference sequence). The CDR3 reads CASSPGTSGINEQFF. For the CDR3, the DNA is TGTGCCAGCAGTCCCGGGACTAGCGGAATCAATGAGCAGTTCTTC.

The chain joins TRBV21-1 to TRBJ1-6; the table's D call, TRBD1, has no DNA check behind it. TRBV21-1 is termed a pseudogene. The CDR3 length is 13 residues. The DNA of the CDR3 is TGTGCCAGCCTGCAGGGGGTGAATTCACCCCTCCACTTT. Protein product: CASLQGVNSPLHF.

This clone is labeled hyperexpanded. The CDR3 sequence: CASSQTGDLRNIQYF. The CDR3, as DNA: TGTGCCAGCAGCCAGACAGGGGACCTTAGGAACATTCAGTACTTC. V is TRBV9 and J is TRBJ2-4; TRBD1 aligns across 8 bases. CDR1 is SGDLS and CDR2 is YYNGEE in the germline V gene. The CDR3 contains 15 residues. V lost 4 bases to trimming and J lost 7 bases; unmatched junction nucleotides: 10.

The V call is TRBV6-2 or TRBV6-3, the J call TRBJ1-2, with 9 positions matching TRBD1. Germline CDR1 reads MNHEY; CDR2 reads SVGEGT. V lost 2 bases, J lost 3 bases, and 7 bases stayed unmatched. This CDR3 is 16 amino acids long. DNA for the CDR3: TGTGCCAGCAGTTACGGGACAGGGAAGTTTCACTATGGCTACACCTTC. Translated: CASSYGTGKFHYGYTF.

On this clone: Germline is not matched at one junction end, which may reflect a read error. The J gene is TRBJ2-7, the V gene TRBV7-7, with 7 bases lining up with TRBD1. This CDR3 has 14 residues. Germline V lookup: CDR1 SSHAT, CDR2 FNYEAQ (reference sequence). CDR3 bases: TGTGCTAGCAGCCCCGTAACAGGGGCCTACGAGCAGTACTTC. It codes for CASSPVTGAYEQYF.

The chain carries TRBV5-1 and TRBJ2-7; TRBD2 aligns across 8 bases. Germline V gene lookup returns CDR1 SGHRS and CDR2 YFSETQ. The V gene end was trimmed by 4 bases and the J gene end by 3 bases; junction bases not matched to a gene: 9. The CDR3 runs to 15 residues. CDR3 sequence (DNA): TGCGCCAGCAGCCTGGGACAAAGCGGGAGCTACGAGCAGTACTTC. This sequence encodes CASSLGQSGSYEQYF. Combining the CDR3 with reference TRBV5-1 and TRBJ2-7 gives the whole variable domain KAGVTQTPRYLIKTRGQQVTLSCSPISGHRSVSWYQQTPGQGLQFLFEYFSETQRNKGNFPGRFSGRQFSNSRSEMNVSTLELGDSALYLCASSLGQSGSYEQYFGPGTRLTVT.

The chain carries TRBV5-4 and TRBJ2-3, with 11 bases lining up with TRBD2. The CDR3 is made up of 18 amino acids. The V gene's germline CDR1 is SGHNT and CDR2 YYREEE (reference sequence). V shed 5 bases and J 6 bases; nucleotides not matched to a gene: 17. CDR3 in amino acids: CASSNFHPLAGGSDTQYF. CDR3 nucleotides: TGTGCCAGCAGTAACTTCCATCCCTTAGCGGGGGGGTCGGATACGCAGTATTTT.

Remarks on this clone: The sample contains more than one DNA sequence encoding this CDR3. The chain carries TRBV6-5 and TRBJ1-6, with D tentatively TRBD1 (6 bases). Germline V gives CDR1 MNHEY, CDR2 SVGAGI. The V end was cut by 3 bases, the J end by 6 bases, with 12 bases between. CDR3 size: 15 residues. The CDR3 nucleotides read TGTGCCAGCAGTTATTCCTGGACAGCTAATTCACCCCTCCACTTT. It codes for CASSYSWTANSPLHF.

CDR3 DNA sequence: TGTGCCAGCAGCCCCGGACTAGCGGGGGTACCCGACGCAGATACGCAGTATTTT. Translated, it gives CASSPGLAGVPDADTQYF. The rearrangement links TRBV4-2 to TRBJ2-3; 13 nucleotides agree with TRBD2. Trimming at V came to 4 bases and at J to 4 bases, leaving 11 bases not matched to a gene. Germline V lookup: CDR1 LGHNA, CDR2 YNFKEQ. The CDR3 runs to 18 residues.

V is TRBV5-1 and J is TRBJ2-1; the D is unclear. The CDR3 has 13 residues. Germline assignment: CDR1 SGHRS and CDR2 YFSETQ. With 4 bases removed from V and 3 bases from J, the gap between germline ends came to 8 bases. The CDR3 bases are TGCGCCAGCAGCCCTTGGAGCTACAATGAGCAGTTCTTC. Amino acid sequence: CASSPWSYNEQFF.

V is TRBV5-1 and J is TRBJ2-7, with 11 bases that match TRBD2. The CDR3 runs to 18 residues. With V trimmed by 0 bases and J by 2 bases, 10 bases remained unmatched. CDR1 and CDR2 from the germline V gene are SGHRS and YFSETQ. This CDR3 is CASSLVRTSGLGAYEQYF. CDR3 DNA: TGCGCCAGCAGCTTGGTACGGACTAGCGGGTTGGGTGCCTACGAGCAGTACTTC.

This clone has only a few counts. The chain is built from TRBV5-1 and TRBJ2-7; a possible D gene is TRBD1 (5 bases). The CDR3 is 14 residues long. Germline CDR1 reads SGHRS; CDR2 reads YFSETQ. V shed 5 bases and J shed 2 bases, with 14 bases lying between them. The CDR3, as DNA: TGCGCCAGCAGGTTGCAGGGCGGTCCCTACGAGCAGTACTTC. It codes for CASRLQGGPYEQYF.